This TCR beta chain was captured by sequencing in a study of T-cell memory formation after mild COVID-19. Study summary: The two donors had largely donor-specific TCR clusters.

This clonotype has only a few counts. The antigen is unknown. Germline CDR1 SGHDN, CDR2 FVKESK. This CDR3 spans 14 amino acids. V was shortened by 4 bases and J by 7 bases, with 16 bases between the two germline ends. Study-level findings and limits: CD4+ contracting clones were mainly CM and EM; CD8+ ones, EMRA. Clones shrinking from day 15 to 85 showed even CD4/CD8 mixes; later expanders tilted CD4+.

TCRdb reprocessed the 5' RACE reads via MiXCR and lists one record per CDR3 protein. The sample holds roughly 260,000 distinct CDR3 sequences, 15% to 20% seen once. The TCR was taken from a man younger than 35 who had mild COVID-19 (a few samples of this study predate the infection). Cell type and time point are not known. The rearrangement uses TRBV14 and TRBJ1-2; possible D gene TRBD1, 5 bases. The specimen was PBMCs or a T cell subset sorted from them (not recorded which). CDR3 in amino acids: CASSLRDGGFGYTF. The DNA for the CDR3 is TGTGCCAGCAGCCTGAGGGACGGTGGATTTGGCTACACCTTC.